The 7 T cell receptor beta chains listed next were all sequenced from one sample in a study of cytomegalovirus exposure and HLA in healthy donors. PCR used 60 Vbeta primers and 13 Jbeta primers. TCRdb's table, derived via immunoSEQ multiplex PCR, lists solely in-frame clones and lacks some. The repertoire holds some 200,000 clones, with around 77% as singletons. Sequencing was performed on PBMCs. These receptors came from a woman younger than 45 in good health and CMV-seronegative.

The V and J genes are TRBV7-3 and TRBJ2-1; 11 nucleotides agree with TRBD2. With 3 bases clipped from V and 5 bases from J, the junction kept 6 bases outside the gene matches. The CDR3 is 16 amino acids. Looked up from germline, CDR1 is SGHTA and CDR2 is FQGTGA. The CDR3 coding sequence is TGTGCCAGCAGCTTGGGAACTAGCGGGGGTAACAATGAGCAGTTCTTC. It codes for CASSLGTSGGNNEQFF.

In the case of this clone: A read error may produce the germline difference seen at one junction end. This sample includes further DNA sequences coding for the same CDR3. The CDR3 coding sequence is TGTGCCAGCAGTTCCAACAGGGCACAGGGCTACACTTTC. Protein sequence: CASSSNRAQGYTF. The chain is built from TRBV7-2 and TRBJ1-2; tentative D call: TRBD1 (6 bases). The CDR3 is made up of 13 amino acids. Germline V gives CDR1 SGHTA, CDR2 FQGNSA.

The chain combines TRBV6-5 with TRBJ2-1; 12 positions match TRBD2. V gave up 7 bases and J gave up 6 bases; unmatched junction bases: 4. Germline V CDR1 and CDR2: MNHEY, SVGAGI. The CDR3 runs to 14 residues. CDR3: CASNLLAGGNEQFF. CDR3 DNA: TGTGCCAGCAACCTACTAGCGGGAGGCAATGAGCAGTTCTTC.

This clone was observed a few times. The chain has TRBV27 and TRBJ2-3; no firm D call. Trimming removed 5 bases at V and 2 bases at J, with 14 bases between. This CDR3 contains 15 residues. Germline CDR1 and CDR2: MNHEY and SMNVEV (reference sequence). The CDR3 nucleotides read TGTGCCAGCAGTCCCGGTGACGGGTCCACAGATACGCAGTATTTT. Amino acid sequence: CASSPGDGSTDTQYF.

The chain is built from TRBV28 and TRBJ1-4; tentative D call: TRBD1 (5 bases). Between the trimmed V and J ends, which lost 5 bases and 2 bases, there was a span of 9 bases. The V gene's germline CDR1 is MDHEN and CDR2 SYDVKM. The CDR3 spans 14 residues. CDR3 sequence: CASSTQGTNEKLFF. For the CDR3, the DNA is TGTGCCAGCAGTACCCAGGGTACTAATGAAAAACTGTTTTTT.

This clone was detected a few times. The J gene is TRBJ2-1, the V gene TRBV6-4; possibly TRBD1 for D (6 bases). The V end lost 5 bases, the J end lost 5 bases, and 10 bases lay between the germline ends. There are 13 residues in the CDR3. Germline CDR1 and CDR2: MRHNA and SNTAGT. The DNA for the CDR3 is TGTGCCAGCAGTCGGGACACTAACAATGAGCAGTTCTTC. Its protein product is CASSRDTNNEQFF.

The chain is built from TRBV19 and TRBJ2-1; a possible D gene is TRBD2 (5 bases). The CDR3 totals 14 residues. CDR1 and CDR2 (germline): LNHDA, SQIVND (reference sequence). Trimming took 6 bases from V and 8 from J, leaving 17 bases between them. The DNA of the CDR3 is TGTGCCAGTAGCTCTGCATTAGAGGGCTATGAGCAGTTCTTC. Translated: CASSSALEGYEQFF.